This T cell receptor beta chain was sequenced in a study of T cell changes during pregnancy in multiple sclerosis. Of note for this clone: The sample holds other DNA sequences that translate to the same CDR3.

V lost 4 bases to trimming and J lost 5 bases; unmatched junction nucleotides: 3. The CDR3 totals 14 residues. The germline V gene has CDR1 SGHRS and CDR2 YFSETQ. Sequencing was performed with immunoSEQ multiplex PCR; in TCRdb, only in-frame clones are kept and a portion is missing. The table records 45,000 to 65,000 clones, around 92% of them present only once. This chain joins TRBV5-1 and TRBJ2-7; 13 nucleotides agree with TRBD2. The TCR sequence derives from a female donor with multiple sclerosis, enrolled in a pregnancy study. The material sequenced was CD4+ T cells from peripheral blood mononuclear cells, taken after pregnancy. The CDR3 nucleotides are TGCGCCAGCAGCCGGACTAGCGGGAGAGACGAGCAGTACTTC. Translation gives CASSRTSGRDEQYF. Full variable domain (rest looked up from reference TRBV5-1 and TRBJ2-7): KAGVTQTPRYLIKTRGQQVTLSCSPISGHRSVSWYQQTPGQGLQFLFEYFSETQRNKGNFPGRFSGRQFSNSRSEMNVSTLELGDSALYLCASSRTSGRDEQYFGPGTRLTVT.